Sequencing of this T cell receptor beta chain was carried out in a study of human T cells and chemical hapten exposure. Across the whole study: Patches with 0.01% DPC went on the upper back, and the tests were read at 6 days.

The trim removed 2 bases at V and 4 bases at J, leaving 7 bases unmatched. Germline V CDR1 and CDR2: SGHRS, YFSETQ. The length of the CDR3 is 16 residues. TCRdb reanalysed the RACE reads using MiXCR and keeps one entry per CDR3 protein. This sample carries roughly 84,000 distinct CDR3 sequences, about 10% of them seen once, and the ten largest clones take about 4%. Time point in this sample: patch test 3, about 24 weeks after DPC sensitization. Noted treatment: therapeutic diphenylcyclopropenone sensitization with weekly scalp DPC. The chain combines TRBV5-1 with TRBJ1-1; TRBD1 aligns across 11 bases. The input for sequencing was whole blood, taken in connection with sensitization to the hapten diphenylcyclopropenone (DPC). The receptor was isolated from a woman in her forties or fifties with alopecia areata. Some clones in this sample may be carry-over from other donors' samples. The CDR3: CASSFGPGTGGTEAFF. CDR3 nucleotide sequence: TGCGCCAGCAGCTTTGGCCCCGGGACAGGGGGCACTGAAGCTTTCTTT. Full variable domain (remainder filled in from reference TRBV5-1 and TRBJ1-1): KAGVTQTPRYLIKTRGQQVTLSCSPISGHRSVSWYQQTPGQGLQFLFEYFSETQRNKGNFPGRFSGRQFSNSRSEMNVSTLELGDSALYLCASSFGPGTGGTEAFFGQGTRLTVV.